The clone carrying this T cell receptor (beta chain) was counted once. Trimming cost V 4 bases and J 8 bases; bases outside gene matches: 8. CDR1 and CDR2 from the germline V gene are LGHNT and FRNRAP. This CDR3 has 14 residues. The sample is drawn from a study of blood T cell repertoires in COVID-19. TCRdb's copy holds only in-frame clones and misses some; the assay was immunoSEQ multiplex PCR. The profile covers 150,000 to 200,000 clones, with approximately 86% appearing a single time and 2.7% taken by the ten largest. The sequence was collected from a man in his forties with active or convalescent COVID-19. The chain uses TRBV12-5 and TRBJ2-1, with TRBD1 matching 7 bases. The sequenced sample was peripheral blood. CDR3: CASGSRQGWDEQFF. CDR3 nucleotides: TGTGCTAGTGGTTCGCGACAGGGTTGGGATGAGCAGTTCTTC.